In its sample, the clone carrying this TCR beta chain was seen once. Its cognate antigen is unknown. This record comes from a study of cytomegalovirus exposure and HLA in healthy donors. Points from the study as a whole: Sequencing depth across donors, presence/absence analyses assumed, was roughly uniform. Cytomegalovirus association was assigned to around 150 TCR beta chains. One variant, a missense change in DCLRE1C, was linked in a later analysis to TCR beta V- and J-gene trimming.

A multiplex PCR was run with 60 Vbeta primers and 13 Jbeta primers. TCRdb's table, derived via immunoSEQ multiplex PCR, lists solely in-frame clones and lacks some. The table records 160,000 or so clones, 65% to 80% of them present only once. The CDR3 is 15 amino acids. Trimming left V 5 bases short and J 1 base short, with 9 bases between. The V gene's germline CDR1 is KGHSH and CDR2 LQKENI. The chain links TRBV18 to TRBJ1-6; no definite D call. The sample was PBMCs. This receptor was taken from a woman between 40 and 50 years old in good health and CMV-seronegative. The CDR3 DNA reads TGTGCCAGCTCAGCCCAGATATCCTATAATTCACCCCTCCACTTT. Translated, it gives CASSAQISYNSPLHF.